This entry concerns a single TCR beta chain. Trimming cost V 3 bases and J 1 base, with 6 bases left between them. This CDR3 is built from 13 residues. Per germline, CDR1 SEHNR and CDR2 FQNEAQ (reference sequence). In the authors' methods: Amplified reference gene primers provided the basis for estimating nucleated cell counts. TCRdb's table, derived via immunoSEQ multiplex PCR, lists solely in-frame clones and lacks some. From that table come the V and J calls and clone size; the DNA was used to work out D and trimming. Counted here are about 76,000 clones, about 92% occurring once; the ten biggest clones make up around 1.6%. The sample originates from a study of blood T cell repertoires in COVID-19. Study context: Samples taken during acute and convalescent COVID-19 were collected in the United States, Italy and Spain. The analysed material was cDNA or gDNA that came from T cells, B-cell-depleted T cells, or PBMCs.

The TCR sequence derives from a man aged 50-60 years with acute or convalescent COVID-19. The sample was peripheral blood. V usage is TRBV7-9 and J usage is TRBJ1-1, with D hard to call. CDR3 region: CASSFHPNTEAFF. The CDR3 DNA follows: TGTGCCAGCAGCTTCCATCCGAACACTGAAGCTTTCTTT.